This TCR beta chain originates from a study of CD8 T cells in ankylosing spondylitis. Findings of the study overall: Previous work reported some of these motif variants in the synovial fluid and blood of reactive arthritis. Characteristic of ankylosing spondylitis blood, it appeared, was a TCR beta motif comprising about 8 highly homologous variants. Clones linked with disease were CD8+ and fairly uncommon in the peripheral blood.

The ends lost 3 bases at V and 6 bases at J; junction bases unmatched: 10. The CDR3 sequence is 15 residues long. CDR1 is SGHRS and CDR2 is YFSETQ in the germline V gene. A quantitative 5'-RACE method, one with molecular barcodes, was used to make TCR beta libraries. MiXCR, applied by TCRdb to the 5' RACE reads, yields one record per CDR3 protein. The sample consists of some 400,000 distinct CDR3 sequences, 20% to 25% of them appearing once. As to this clonotype: Its target is unknown.

The chain links TRBV5-1 to TRBJ2-7; 9 nucleotides match TRBD1. The specimen sequenced was blood, either unsorted or a sorted T cell fraction (not recorded which). This clonotype was sampled from a male donor with ankylosing spondylitis. CDR3 residues: CASSSAGTGTGEQYF. CDR3 nucleotide sequence: TGCGCCAGCAGCTCGGCCGGGACAGGGACGGGCGAGCAGTACTTC.